This T cell receptor (beta chain) was sequenced for a study of blood T cell repertoires in COVID-19. Germline trimming cut 0 bases from V and 6 bases from J; bases unmatched to any gene: 10. The CDR3 is 16 residues long. Germline V gives CDR1 SGHRS, CDR2 YFSETQ. Some clones are missing from TCRdb's copy, which holds only in-frame ones; the method was immunoSEQ multiplex PCR. The table records about 190,000 clones, approximately 84% of them present only once. Assignment of participants to cohorts was predicated upon participant-reported clinical history. Source material: PBMCs or T cells enriched from blood (not recorded which). The genes are TRBV5-1 and TRBJ2-3; TRBD2 agrees at 7 bases. The receptor's source is a woman aged 25 to 39 who had recovered from COVID-19. The CDR3 DNA is TGCGCCAGCAGCTTGGGAGCGGTAGCGGGCGGTGATACGCAGTATTTT. Protein product: CASSLGAVAGGDTQYF.